The present TCR beta chain was sequenced within a study of shared clonotypes between healthy human individuals. Study-wide results and limits: Large depth notwithstanding, sorted-subset sequencing proved incomplete by rarefaction. In general, naive subsets displayed greater estimated richness than memory subsets did.

This CDR3 has 15 residues. Germline V gene lookup returns CDR1 SGDLS and CDR2 YYNGEE. V lost 0 bases to trimming and J lost 4 bases; unmatched junction nucleotides: 5. Splitting of CD4+ cells produced CD45RA+ naive and CD45RA-negative memory subsets. Comment on this clone: Antigen unknown.

The protocol was immunoSEQ multiplex PCR, while the TCRdb copy is restricted to in-frame clones and leaves out a portion. The sample includes 2 million to 2.5 million clones, about 92% of them seen just once. The source material was naive CD4+ T cells from PBMCs. Subset: CD45RA+ positively selected. The V call is TRBV9, the J call TRBJ2-5; TRBD2 agrees at 8 bases. The TCR was taken from a man in his late teens or twenties in good health. Some clones in this sample may be carry-over from other donors' samples. CDR3 nucleotide sequence: TGTGCCAGCAGCGTAGACCGAACTAGCGGAGAGACCCAGTACTTC. Translating gives CASSVDRTSGETQYF. The full variable domain, completed using reference TRBV9 and TRBJ2-5, is DSGVTQTPKHLITATGQRVTLRCSPRSGDLSVYWYQQSLDQGLQFLIQYYNGEERAKGNILERFSAQQFPDLHSELNLSSLELGDSALYFCASSVDRTSGETQYFGPGTRLLVL.